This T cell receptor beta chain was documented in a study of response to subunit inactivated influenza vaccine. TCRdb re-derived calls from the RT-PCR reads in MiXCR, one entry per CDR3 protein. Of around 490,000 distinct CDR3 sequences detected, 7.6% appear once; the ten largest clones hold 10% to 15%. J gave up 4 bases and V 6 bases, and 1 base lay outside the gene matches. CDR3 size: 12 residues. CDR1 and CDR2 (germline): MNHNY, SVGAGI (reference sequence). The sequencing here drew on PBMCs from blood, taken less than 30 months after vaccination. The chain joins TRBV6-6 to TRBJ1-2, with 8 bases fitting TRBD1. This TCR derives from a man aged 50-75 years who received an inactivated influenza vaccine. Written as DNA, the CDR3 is TGTGCCAGCAGAGGACAGGGCTATGGCTACACCTTC. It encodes CASRGQGYGYTF.